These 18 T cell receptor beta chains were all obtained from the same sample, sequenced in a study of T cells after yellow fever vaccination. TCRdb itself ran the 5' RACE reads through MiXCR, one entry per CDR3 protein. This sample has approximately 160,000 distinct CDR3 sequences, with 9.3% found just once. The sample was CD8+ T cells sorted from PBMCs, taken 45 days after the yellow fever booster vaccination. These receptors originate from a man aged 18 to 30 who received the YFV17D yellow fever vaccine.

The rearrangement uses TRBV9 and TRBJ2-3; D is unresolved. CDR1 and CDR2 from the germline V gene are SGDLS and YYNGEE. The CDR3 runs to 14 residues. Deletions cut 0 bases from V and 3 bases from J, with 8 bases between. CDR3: CASSVVPGTDTQYF. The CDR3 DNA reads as TGTGCCAGCAGCGTAGTGCCCGGAACAGATACGCAGTATTTT. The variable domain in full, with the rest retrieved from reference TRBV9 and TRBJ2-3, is DSGVTQTPKHLITATGQRVTLRCSPRSGDLSVYWYQQSLDQGLQFLIQYYNGEERAKGNILERFSAQQFPDLHSELNLSSLELGDSALYFCASSVVPGTDTQYFGPGTRLTVL.

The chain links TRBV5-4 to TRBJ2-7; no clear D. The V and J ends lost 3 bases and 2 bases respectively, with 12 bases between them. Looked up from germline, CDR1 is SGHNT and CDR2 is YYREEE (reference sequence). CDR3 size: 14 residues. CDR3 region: CASSWVGGTYEQYF. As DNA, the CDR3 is TGTGCCAGCAGCTGGGTGGGCGGAACCTACGAGCAGTACTTC.

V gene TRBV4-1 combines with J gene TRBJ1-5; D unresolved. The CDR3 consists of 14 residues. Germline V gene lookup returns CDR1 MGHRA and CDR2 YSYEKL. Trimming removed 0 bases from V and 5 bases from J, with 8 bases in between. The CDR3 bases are TGCGCCAGCAGCCAAGAGGAAACGGATCAGCCCCAGCATTTT. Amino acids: CASSQEETDQPQHF.

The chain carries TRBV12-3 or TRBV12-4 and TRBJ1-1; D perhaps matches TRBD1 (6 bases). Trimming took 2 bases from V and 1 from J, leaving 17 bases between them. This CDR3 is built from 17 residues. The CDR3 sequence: CASSLFAGGAKNTEAFF. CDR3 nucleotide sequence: TGTGCCAGCAGTTTATTCGCCGGGGGGGCTAAGAACACTGAAGCTTTCTTT.

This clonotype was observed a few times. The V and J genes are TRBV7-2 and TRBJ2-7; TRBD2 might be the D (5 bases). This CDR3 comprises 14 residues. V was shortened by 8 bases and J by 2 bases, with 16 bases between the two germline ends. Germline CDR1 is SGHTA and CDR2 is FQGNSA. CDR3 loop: CASSLAGRTYEQYF. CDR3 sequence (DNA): TGTGCCAGCTCGCTGGCGGGCAGAACCTACGAGCAGTACTTC. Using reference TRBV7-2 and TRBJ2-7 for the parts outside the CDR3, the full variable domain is GAGVSQSPSNKVTEKGKDVELRCDPISGHTALYWYRQSLGQGLEFLIYFQGNSAPDKSGLPSDRFSAERTGGSVSTLTIQRTQQEDSAVYLCASSLAGRTYEQYFGPGTRLTVT.

The CDR3 bases are TGTGCCAGCAGCCCTCAAACTGGCTCCTACGAGCAGTACTTC. Protein: CASSPQTGSYEQYF. This rearrangement joins TRBV11-3 to TRBJ2-7; unclear D gene. The CDR3 has 14 amino acids. Germline V gene sequence: CDR1 SGHNT, CDR2 YENEEA. Trimming pared 5 bases from V and 0 bases from J, leaving 11 bases between.

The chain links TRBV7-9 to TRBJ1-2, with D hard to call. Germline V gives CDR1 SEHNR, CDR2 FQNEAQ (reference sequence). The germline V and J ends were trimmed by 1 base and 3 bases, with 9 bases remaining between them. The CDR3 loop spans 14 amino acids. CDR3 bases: TGTGCCAGCAGCTTAGTGACCCTAGACTATGGCTACACCTTC. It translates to CASSLVTLDYGYTF.

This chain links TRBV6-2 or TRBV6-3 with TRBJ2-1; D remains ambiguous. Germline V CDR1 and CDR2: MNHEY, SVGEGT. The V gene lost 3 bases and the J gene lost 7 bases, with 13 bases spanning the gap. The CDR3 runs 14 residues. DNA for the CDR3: TGTGCCAGCAGTTATCTGGGGATTGGGAATGAGCAGTTCTTC. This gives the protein CASSYLGIGNEQFF.

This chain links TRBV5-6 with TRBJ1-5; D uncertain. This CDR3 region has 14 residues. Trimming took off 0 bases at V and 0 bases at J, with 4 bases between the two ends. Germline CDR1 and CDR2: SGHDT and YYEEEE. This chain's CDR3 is CASSLADSNQPQHF. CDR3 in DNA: TGTGCCAGCAGCTTGGCGGATAGCAATCAGCCCCAGCATTTT.

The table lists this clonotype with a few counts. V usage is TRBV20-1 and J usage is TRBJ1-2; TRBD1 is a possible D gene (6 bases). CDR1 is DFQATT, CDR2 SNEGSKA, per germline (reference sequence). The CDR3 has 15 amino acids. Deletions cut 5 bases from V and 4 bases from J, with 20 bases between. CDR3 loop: CSAPPPRGAGYGYTF. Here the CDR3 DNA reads TGCAGTGCTCCCCCCCCCCGGGGGGCAGGCTATGGCTACACCTTC.

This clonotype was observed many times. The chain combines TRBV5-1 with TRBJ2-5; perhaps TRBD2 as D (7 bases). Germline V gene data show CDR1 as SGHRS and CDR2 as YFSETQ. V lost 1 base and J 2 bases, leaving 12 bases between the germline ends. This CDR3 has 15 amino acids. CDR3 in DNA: TGCGCCAGCAGCTTGTCGGCGGGGGCACAAGAGACCCAGTACTTC. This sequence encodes CASSLSAGAQETQYF.

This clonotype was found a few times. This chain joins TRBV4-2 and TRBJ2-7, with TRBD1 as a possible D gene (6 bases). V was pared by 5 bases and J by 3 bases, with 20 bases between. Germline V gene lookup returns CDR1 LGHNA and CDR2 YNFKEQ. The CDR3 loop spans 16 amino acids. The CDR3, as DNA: TGTGCCAGCAGCTGGTCCCGGGACAATCGATTCTACGAGCAGTACTTC. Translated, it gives CASSWSRDNRFYEQYF.

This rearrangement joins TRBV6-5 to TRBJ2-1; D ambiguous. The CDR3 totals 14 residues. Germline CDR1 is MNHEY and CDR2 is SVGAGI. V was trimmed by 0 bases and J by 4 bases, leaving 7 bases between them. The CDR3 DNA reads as TGTGCCAGCAGTTACTCGGACGGGTACAATGAGCAGTTCTTC. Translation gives CASSYSDGYNEQFF.

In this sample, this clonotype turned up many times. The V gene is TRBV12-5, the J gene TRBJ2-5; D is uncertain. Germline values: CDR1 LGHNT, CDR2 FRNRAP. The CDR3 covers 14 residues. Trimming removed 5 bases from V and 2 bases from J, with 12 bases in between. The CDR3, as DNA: TGTGCTAGTGGTGAATTTGACAAACAAGAGACCCAGTACTTC. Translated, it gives CASGEFDKQETQYF.

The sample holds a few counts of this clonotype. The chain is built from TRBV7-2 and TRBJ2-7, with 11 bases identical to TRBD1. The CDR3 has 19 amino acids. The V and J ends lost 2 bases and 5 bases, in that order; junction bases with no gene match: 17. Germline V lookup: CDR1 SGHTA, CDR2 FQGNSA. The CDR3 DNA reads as TGTGCCAGCAGCTTAAATCCCTGGACAGGGGGCCGCTCGGGAAACGAGCAGTACTTC. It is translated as CASSLNPWTGGRSGNEQYF.

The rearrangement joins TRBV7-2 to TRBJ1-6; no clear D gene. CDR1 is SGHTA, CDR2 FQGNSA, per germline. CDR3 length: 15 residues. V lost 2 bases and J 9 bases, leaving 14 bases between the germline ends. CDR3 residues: CASSLLAGVLSPLHF. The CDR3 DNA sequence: TGTGCCAGCAGCTTACTTGCAGGAGTTCTTTCACCCCTCCACTTT.

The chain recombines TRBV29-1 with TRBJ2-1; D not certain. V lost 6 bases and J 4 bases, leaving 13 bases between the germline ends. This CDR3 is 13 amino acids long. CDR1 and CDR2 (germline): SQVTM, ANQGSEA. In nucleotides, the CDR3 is TGCAGCGTAAAGACGGATCTTTACAATGAGCAGTTCTTC. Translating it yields CSVKTDLYNEQFF.

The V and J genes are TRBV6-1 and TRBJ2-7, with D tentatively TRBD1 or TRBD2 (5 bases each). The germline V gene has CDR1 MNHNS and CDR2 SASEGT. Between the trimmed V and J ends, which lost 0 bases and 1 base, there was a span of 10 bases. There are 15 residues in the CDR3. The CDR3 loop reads CASSEAPWGSYEQYF. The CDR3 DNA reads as TGTGCCAGCAGTGAAGCACCGTGGGGGTCCTACGAGCAGTACTTC.